Sequencing of this T cell receptor beta chain was carried out in a study of blood T cell repertoires in COVID-19. Germline CDR1 reads SQVTM; CDR2 reads ANQGSEA. The ends were cut back, 7 bases at V and 1 base at J, with 19 bases in the middle. CDR3 size: 15 residues. Only in-frame clones appear in the TCRdb table, and some are missing; sequencing was by immunoSEQ multiplex PCR. This table has 50,000 to 70,000 clones, around 81% appearing once. The chain carries TRBV29-1 and TRBJ1-2; D unresolved. The sequence derives from a man older than 75 with COVID-19, enrolled during active disease. Sequenced: peripheral blood. The CDR3: CSALDGGYGNYGYTF. CDR3 bases: TGCAGCGCCCTGGACGGAGGGTATGGTAACTATGGCTACACCTTC.